The 6 T cell receptor beta chains below were found in one sample sequenced in a study of T-cell reconstitution after alpha-beta-depleted transplantation in children. The TCRbeta library was prepared with unique molecular identifiers. TCRdb independently ran MiXCR on the PCR reads; one entry per CDR3 protein. The data show 550,000 to 800,000 distinct CDR3 sequences, about an eighth seen once. The material was PBMCs, obtained before TCRalphabeta/CD19-depleted stem cell transplant. The receptors stem from a girl aged 2 to 9 with congenital amegakaryocytic thrombocytopenia, due to receive a stem cell transplant.

This clonotype was counted at least ten times. The CDR3 nucleotides read TGCAGCGTTGTTAGCAGGGTACAGCGAGAGACCCAGTACTTC. Translated: CSVVSRVQRETQYF. The V gene is TRBV29-1, the J gene TRBJ2-5, with a possible D match to TRBD1 (5 bases). Germline V CDR1 and CDR2: SQVTM, ANQGSEA. V was pared by 4 bases and J by 4 bases, with 16 bases between. CDR3 length: 14 residues.

This clonotype was counted at least ten times. The chain recombines TRBV6-1 with TRBJ2-3, with 8 bases that match TRBD1. The CDR3 sequence is 15 residues long. After removal of 5 bases from V and 4 bases from J, the junction contained 8 bases not matched to a gene. Germline-derived CDR1 and CDR2 are MNHNS and SASEGT. Here the CDR3 reads CASSPGTGIPDTQYF. The CDR3 DNA is TGTGCCAGCAGTCCCGGGACAGGCATACCAGATACGCAGTATTTT.

The rearrangement joins TRBV12-3 or TRBV12-4 to TRBJ2-2; TRBD1 matches at 8 bases. CDR3 length: 16 amino acids. The V segment lost 10 bases and the J segment 5 bases; nucleotides outside the gene matches: 15. As DNA, the CDR3 is TGTGCCACCAAGGACAGGGAAAGTATTGGAACCGGGGAGCTGTTTTTT. It codes for CATKDRESIGTGELFF.

As to this clonotype: A much larger clone differs by one base, so this may be a read error. The missing conserved phenylalanine or tryptophan at the end of this CDR3 makes a read error likely. The rearrangement uses TRBV5-1 and TRBJ2-5; no firm D call. This CDR3 spans 13 amino acids. CDR1 and CDR2 (germline): SGHRS, YFSETQ. Between the trimmed V and J ends, which lost 1 base and 5 bases, there was a span of 9 bases. The CDR3 is CASSLIVDETQYY. The CDR3 nucleotides are TGCGCCAGCAGCTTGATAGTAGATGAGACCCAGTACTAC.

This clonotype was counted between two and nine times. This rearrangement joins TRBV6-1 to TRBJ1-2; 9 positions agree with TRBD1. Germline assignment: CDR1 MNHNS and CDR2 SASEGT. Trimming cost V 6 bases and J 3 bases; bases outside gene matches: 2. This CDR3 has 13 amino acids. The CDR3 region is CASSRQGDYGYTF. CDR3 in DNA: TGTGCCAGCAGCCGACAGGGGGACTATGGCTACACCTTC.

The rearrangement links TRBV20-1 to TRBJ2-7; TRBD2 matches at 14 bases. The V gene's germline CDR1 is DFQATT and CDR2 SNEGSKA (reference sequence). The CDR3 is made up of 17 amino acids. The ends lost 3 bases at V and 2 bases at J; junction bases unmatched: 9. CDR3 DNA: TGCAGTGCTAGTGGGCGACTAGCGGGAGGGCAGCCCTACGAGCAGTACTTC. Translating it yields CSASGRLAGGQPYEQYF.